This TCR beta chain derives from a study of shared clonotypes between healthy human individuals. Study outcomes and limitations: Depth was large, yet rarefaction showed that sorted-subset sequencing was incomplete. Non-shared clonotypes showed lower generation probabilities than clonotypes common to all four donors.

CD8 cells classed as naive were CD45RO-negative and positively selected for CCR7, excluding terminally differentiated effector memory CD45RA+ cells. Libraries were prepared by immunoSEQ multiplex PCR; TCRdb keeps only in-frame clonotypes and omits some of them. The sample carries millions of clones, about 95% recorded once. Germline lookup yields CDR1 MNHEY and CDR2 SVGAGI. The CDR3 covers 13 residues. With respect to this clone: Its matching antigen is unknown. The junction does not match germline at one end; this may be a read error.

The TCR was taken from a man between 18 and 29 years old in good health. Sequencing input: naive CD8+ T cells sorted from blood. This chain joins TRBV6-5 and TRBJ1-2; weak D call: TRBD1 (5 bases). The CDR3 nucleotides are TGTACCAGCGCCATTCGGGACTACTATGGCTACACCTTC. Encoded protein: CTSAIRDYYGYTF.